The 26 T cell receptor beta chains in this list originate from one sample, sequenced in a study of T cell changes during pregnancy in multiple sclerosis. This table comes from immunoSEQ multiplex PCR, and its TCRdb copy is limited to in-frame clones, with some not included. Of about 33,000 clones in the sample, about 90% are singletons; the top ten hold around 2.8%. Source: CD4+ T cells from peripheral blood mononuclear cells, taken in the third trimester of pregnancy. The origin of the receptors is a female donor in good health, enrolled as a control in a pregnancy study.

V and J are TRBV28 and TRBJ2-7; 8 bases fit TRBD1. Looked up from germline, CDR1 is MDHEN and CDR2 is SYDVKM. The CDR3 length is 14 residues. Unmatched junction bases numbered 6, after V lost 4 bases and J lost 4 bases. CDR3 protein: CASSSTGGPYEQYF. The DNA for the CDR3 is TGTGCCAGCAGTTCTACAGGGGGGCCTTACGAGCAGTACTTC.

J is TRBJ1-1 and V is TRBV11-2; D is unclear. The CDR3 length is 13 residues. V lost 2 bases and J 11 bases, leaving 15 bases between the germline ends. Germline loops: CDR1 SGHAT, CDR2 FQNNGV. Written as DNA, the CDR3 is TGTGCCAGCAGCTTATCCCAGAAGGACTCGGCTTTCTTT. As protein: CASSLSQKDSAFF.

V is TRBV29-1 and J is TRBJ2-3; D is perhaps TRBD2 (5 bases). The CDR3 is made up of 14 amino acids. The V end was cut by 7 bases, the J end by 2 bases, with 16 bases between. Germline loops: CDR1 SQVTM, CDR2 ANQGSEA. The CDR3 coding sequence is TGCAGCGCGGGGTCCGGGTCCACCACAGATACGCAGTATTTT. Translation gives CSAGSGSTTDTQYF.

J is TRBJ2-7 and V is TRBV5-1; the D gene is possibly TRBD1 (6 bases). The ends were cut back, 3 bases at V and 0 bases at J, with 7 bases in the middle. This CDR3 is 13 amino acids long. Germline values: CDR1 SGHRS, CDR2 YFSETQ. CDR3 DNA: TGCGCCAGCAGCTCGGACAGCTCCTACGAGCAGTACTTC. It specifies CASSSDSSYEQYF.

V gene TRBV2 combines with J gene TRBJ2-5; 8 bases agree with TRBD2. There are 13 residues in the CDR3. After removal of 7 bases from V and 5 bases from J, the junction contained 6 bases not matched to a gene. The germline gives CDR1 SNHLY, CDR2 FYNNEI. CDR3 sequence: CASKDSGVETQYF. The CDR3 coding sequence is TGTGCCAGCAAAGATAGCGGGGTGGAGACCCAGTACTTC.

J is TRBJ2-1 and V is TRBV5-4, with D possibly TRBD2 on 7 matching bases. The CDR3 runs 18 residues. V lost 4 bases to trimming and J lost 5 bases, with 25 bases between them. CDR1 and CDR2 (germline): SGHNT, YYREEE (reference sequence). In DNA form, the CDR3 reads TGTGCCAGCAGCCAGTGGGGGGGCCGGGACCTTAAGCACAATGAGCAGTTCTTC. It encodes CASSQWGGRDLKHNEQFF.

The chain recombines TRBV2 with TRBJ2-3, with a possible D match to TRBD2 (5 bases). Germline V lookup: CDR1 SNHLY, CDR2 FYNNEI. The CDR3 runs 15 residues. The V gene lost 8 bases and the J gene lost 7 bases, with 22 bases spanning the gap. CDR3 amino acids: CASRGGPGRRNTQYF. The CDR3 nucleotides read TGTGCCAGCCGCGGCGGACCCGGGCGGAGGAATACGCAGTATTTT. The full variable domain, completed using reference TRBV2 and TRBJ2-3, is EPEVTQTPSHQVTQMGQEVILRCVPISNHLYFYWYRQILGQKVEFLVSFYNNEISEKSEIFDDQFSVERPDGSNFTLKIRSTKLEDSAMYFCASRGGPGRRNTQYFGPGTRLTVL.

The chain combines TRBV5-1 with TRBJ1-2; TRBD1 might be the D (5 bases). V was cut by 0 bases and J by 6 bases, with 6 bases left in between. Germline V gene lookup returns CDR1 SGHRS and CDR2 YFSETQ. CDR3 length: 12 residues. The DNA of the CDR3 is TGCGCCAGCAGCTTGGGGGGGGATGGCTACACCTTC. Amino acid sequence: CASSLGGDGYTF.

The CDR3 DNA is TGTGCCAGCAGTTACCCGGACAGGGAGGAGACTGAAGCTTTCTTT. It translates to CASSYPDREETEAFF. The rearrangement joins TRBV28 to TRBJ1-1, with 8 nucleotides matching TRBD1. The V gene's germline CDR1 is MDHEN and CDR2 SYDVKM. This CDR3 spans 15 amino acids. The V and J ends lost 4 bases and 5 bases, in that order; junction bases with no gene match: 9.

The chain employs TRBV4-2 and TRBJ1-5, with D hard to call. The CDR3 loop spans 13 amino acids. Trimming removed 2 bases at V and 3 bases at J, with 5 bases between. CDR1 and CDR2 from the germline V gene are LGHNA and YNFKEQ. The CDR3 here is CASSQQINQPQHF. CDR3 nucleotide sequence: TGTGCCAGCAGCCAACAAATCAATCAGCCCCAGCATTTT.

The chain joins TRBV19 to TRBJ1-2; a possible D gene is TRBD1 (6 bases). The germline V gene has CDR1 LNHDA and CDR2 SQIVND (reference sequence). V was clipped by 6 bases and J by 0 bases, with 14 bases between them. The CDR3 has 15 amino acids. The CDR3 DNA follows: TGTGCCAGTAGCACAAGGGACACTGCTAACTATGGCTACACCTTC. Protein sequence: CASSTRDTANYGYTF. The full variable domain, completed using reference TRBV19 and TRBJ1-2, is DGGITQSPKYLFRKEGQNVTLSCEQNLNHDAMYWYRQDPGQGLRLIYYSQIVNDFQKGDIAEGYSVSREKKESFPLTVTSAQKNPTAFYLCASSTRDTANYGYTFGSGTRLTVV.

This chain links TRBV18 with TRBJ1-6; 9 bases are a match to TRBD1. Unmatched junction bases numbered 5, after V lost 4 bases and J lost 7 bases. CDR1 and CDR2 from the germline V gene are KGHSH and LQKENI. The CDR3 sequence is 15 residues long. CDR3 loop: CASSQQGAGNSPLHF. The DNA of the CDR3 is TGTGCCAGCTCACAACAGGGGGCTGGGAATTCACCCCTCCACTTT.

The chain links TRBV5-1 to TRBJ1-1; 7 bases fit TRBD1. There are 17 residues in the CDR3. Looked up from germline, CDR1 is SGHRS and CDR2 is YFSETQ. After removal of 5 bases from V and 1 base from J, the junction contained 14 bases not matched to a gene. The DNA of the CDR3 is TGCGCCAGCAGTAGGGACAGCCGCGTCAGGGAGAACACTGAAGCTTTCTTT. Translation gives CASSRDSRVRENTEAFF.

This chain uses TRBV5-1 with TRBJ2-1, with 7 bases identical to TRBD1. Unmatched junction bases numbered 6, after V lost 4 bases and J lost 5 bases. Germline V lookup: CDR1 SGHRS, CDR2 YFSETQ. CDR3 length equals 14 residues. The DNA for the CDR3 is TGCGCCAGCAGCCCCGGGACAGCCAACAATGAGCAGTTCTTC. This encodes CASSPGTANNEQFF.

The genes are TRBV7-6 and TRBJ1-3; 7 nucleotides agree with TRBD1. Trimming took 5 bases from V and 6 from J; bases not matched to a gene: 13. The CDR3 spans 16 residues. In germline, CDR1 is SGHVS, CDR2 FNYEAQ. This CDR3 reads CASSQHWDSRENTIYF. The CDR3 DNA reads TGTGCCAGCAGCCAACATTGGGACAGCCGAGAAAACACCATATATTTT.

J is TRBJ2-7 and V is TRBV19; 10 nucleotides agree with TRBD1. In germline, CDR1 is LNHDA, CDR2 SQIVND (reference sequence). Unmatched junction bases numbered 11, after V lost 6 bases and J lost 3 bases. CDR3 length: 16 amino acids. The DNA for the CDR3 is TGTGCCAGTAGCCGAGACAGGGGGCTAGCGAACTACGAGCAGTACTTC. It specifies CASSRDRGLANYEQYF.

This sequence joins TRBV5-6 and TRBJ2-1; maybe TRBD2 (6 bases). The CDR3 sequence is 17 residues long. V was cut by 0 bases and J by 10 bases, with 23 bases left in between. Germline assignment: CDR1 SGHDT and CDR2 YYEEEE. In DNA form, the CDR3 reads TGTGCCAGCAGCTTGGGGTCATCTAGGACGACAGCGGGCGAGCAGTTCTTC. Its protein product is CASSLGSSRTTAGEQFF.

The chain employs TRBV5-1 and TRBJ2-2; no firm D call. Germline CDR1 reads SGHRS; CDR2 reads YFSETQ. The CDR3 has 15 amino acids. V was shortened by 2 bases and J by 4 bases, with 12 bases between the two germline ends. The CDR3 DNA sequence: TGCGCCAGCAGCTTTCGAGGAGTTTCCACCGGGGAGCTGTTTTTT. Translated, it gives CASSFRGVSTGELFF.

V is TRBV4-1 and J is TRBJ2-7, with D unresolved. This CDR3 spans 17 amino acids. V was clipped by 4 bases and J by 0 bases, with 19 bases between them. Germline assignment: CDR1 MGHRA and CDR2 YSYEKL. The DNA for the CDR3 is TGCGCCAGCAGCCCAGTGCTCAGGAAACGGTACTCCTACGAGCAGTACTTC. Amino acids: CASSPVLRKRYSYEQYF.

The chain carries TRBV9 and TRBJ2-2; 7 bases are a match to TRBD1. J gave up 7 bases and V 2 bases, and 5 bases lay outside the gene matches. The CDR3 runs to 14 residues. Germline lookup yields CDR1 SGDLS and CDR2 YYNGEE. CDR3 sequence reads: CASSVEQGSGELFF. The CDR3 nucleotides are TGTGCCAGCAGCGTGGAACAGGGGAGCGGGGAGCTGTTTTTT. The variable domain in full, with the rest retrieved from reference TRBV9 and TRBJ2-2, is DSGVTQTPKHLITATGQRVTLRCSPRSGDLSVYWYQQSLDQGLQFLIQYYNGEERAKGNILERFSAQQFPDLHSELNLSSLELGDSALYFCASSVEQGSGELFFGEGSRLTVL.

This clone has a handful of counts. The chain employs TRBV2 and TRBJ2-4; D not resolved. V was cut by 3 bases and J by 0 bases, with 3 bases left in between. Per germline, CDR1 SNHLY and CDR2 FYNNEI. The CDR3 runs 13 residues. CDR3 DNA: TGTGCCAGCAGTGACCTAGCCAAAAACATTCAGTACTTC. This sequence encodes CASSDLAKNIQYF.

The chain employs TRBV27 and TRBJ2-7, with D possibly matching TRBD2 (6 bases). This CDR3 has 17 amino acids. V was clipped by 4 bases and J by 4 bases, with 23 bases between them. Germline V gene data show CDR1 as MNHEY and CDR2 as SMNVEV (reference sequence). The CDR3: CASSSPMAGRGKYEQYF. The CDR3 coding sequence is TGTGCCAGCAGTTCCCCTATGGCCGGGAGAGGGAAGTACGAGCAGTACTTC.

This chain links TRBV28 with TRBJ2-1; 9 bases map to TRBD2. The CDR3 covers 15 residues. Germline CDR1 and CDR2: MDHEN and SYDVKM. Germline trimming cut 6 bases from V and 5 bases from J; bases unmatched to any gene: 8. The CDR3 region is CASSPRLAVNNEQFF. As DNA, the CDR3 is TGTGCCAGCAGCCCAAGACTAGCGGTTAACAATGAGCAGTTCTTC.

This clone was observed a handful of times. The chain couples TRBV10-3 to TRBJ1-1, with D unclear. The CDR3 is 13 residues long. Germline V gives CDR1 ENHRY, CDR2 SYGVKD. Deletions cut 5 bases from V and 3 bases from J, with 10 bases between. DNA for the CDR3: TGTGCCATCAGTCAGACTCCAGACACTGAAGCTTTCTTT. The encoded protein is CAISQTPDTEAFF.

The V and J genes are TRBV30 and TRBJ1-1; D is perhaps TRBD1 (6 bases). V shed 3 bases and J shed 1 base, with 15 bases lying between them. Germline CDR1 reads GTSNPN; CDR2 reads SVGIG (reference sequence). This CDR3 comprises 15 residues. The CDR3 loop reads CAWRAPPGQNTEAFF. The CDR3 coding sequence is TGTGCCTGGAGGGCCCCCCCGGGACAGAACACTGAAGCTTTCTTT.

This clone was counted a few times. This chain uses TRBV5-6 with TRBJ1-6, with D unresolved. This CDR3 spans 14 amino acids. Germline V gene sequence: CDR1 SGHDT, CDR2 YYEEEE. V lost 4 bases and J 7 bases, leaving 12 bases between the germline ends. CDR3 nucleotide sequence: TGTGCCAGCAGCCCCTTGGGCGAAAATTCACCCCTCCACTTT. Amino acid sequence: CASSPLGENSPLHF. Looking up the rest from reference TRBV5-6 and TRBJ1-6 gives the full variable domain: DAGVTQSPTHLIKTRGQQVTLRCSPKSGHDTVSWYQQALGQGPQFIFQYYEEEERQRGNFPDRFSGHQFPNYSSELNVNALLLGDSALYLCASSPLGENSPLHFGNGTRLTVT.